This T cell receptor (beta chain) comes out of a study of cytomegalovirus exposure and HLA in healthy donors. Notes on the study in general: Evidence from a later analysis indicated that most CMV-associated TCR beta chains looked HLA-restricted. The likely explanation for a cluster of highly shared sequence variants was sequencing artifact. The study had only CMV serostatus as immune exposure information.

Worth noting for this clone: Antigen: not known.

The study ran its PCR with 60 Vbeta and 13 Jbeta primers. Profiling relied on immunoSEQ multiplex PCR, and the TCRdb table lists in-frame clones only, not all of them. The sample records 100,000 or so clones, approximately 81% being singletons. Sequenced input: PBMCs. This TCR derives from a male donor in good health and CMV-seropositive.

This CDR3 reads CASSENQEIYGYTF. In nucleotides, the CDR3 is TGTGCCAGCAGTGAAAACCAGGAAATCTATGGCTACACCTTC. The chain uses TRBV6-1 and TRBJ1-2; D gene unclear. Trimming took off 2 bases at V and 4 bases at J, with 11 bases between the two ends. Germline CDR1 and CDR2: MNHNS and SASEGT. This CDR3 region has 14 residues.